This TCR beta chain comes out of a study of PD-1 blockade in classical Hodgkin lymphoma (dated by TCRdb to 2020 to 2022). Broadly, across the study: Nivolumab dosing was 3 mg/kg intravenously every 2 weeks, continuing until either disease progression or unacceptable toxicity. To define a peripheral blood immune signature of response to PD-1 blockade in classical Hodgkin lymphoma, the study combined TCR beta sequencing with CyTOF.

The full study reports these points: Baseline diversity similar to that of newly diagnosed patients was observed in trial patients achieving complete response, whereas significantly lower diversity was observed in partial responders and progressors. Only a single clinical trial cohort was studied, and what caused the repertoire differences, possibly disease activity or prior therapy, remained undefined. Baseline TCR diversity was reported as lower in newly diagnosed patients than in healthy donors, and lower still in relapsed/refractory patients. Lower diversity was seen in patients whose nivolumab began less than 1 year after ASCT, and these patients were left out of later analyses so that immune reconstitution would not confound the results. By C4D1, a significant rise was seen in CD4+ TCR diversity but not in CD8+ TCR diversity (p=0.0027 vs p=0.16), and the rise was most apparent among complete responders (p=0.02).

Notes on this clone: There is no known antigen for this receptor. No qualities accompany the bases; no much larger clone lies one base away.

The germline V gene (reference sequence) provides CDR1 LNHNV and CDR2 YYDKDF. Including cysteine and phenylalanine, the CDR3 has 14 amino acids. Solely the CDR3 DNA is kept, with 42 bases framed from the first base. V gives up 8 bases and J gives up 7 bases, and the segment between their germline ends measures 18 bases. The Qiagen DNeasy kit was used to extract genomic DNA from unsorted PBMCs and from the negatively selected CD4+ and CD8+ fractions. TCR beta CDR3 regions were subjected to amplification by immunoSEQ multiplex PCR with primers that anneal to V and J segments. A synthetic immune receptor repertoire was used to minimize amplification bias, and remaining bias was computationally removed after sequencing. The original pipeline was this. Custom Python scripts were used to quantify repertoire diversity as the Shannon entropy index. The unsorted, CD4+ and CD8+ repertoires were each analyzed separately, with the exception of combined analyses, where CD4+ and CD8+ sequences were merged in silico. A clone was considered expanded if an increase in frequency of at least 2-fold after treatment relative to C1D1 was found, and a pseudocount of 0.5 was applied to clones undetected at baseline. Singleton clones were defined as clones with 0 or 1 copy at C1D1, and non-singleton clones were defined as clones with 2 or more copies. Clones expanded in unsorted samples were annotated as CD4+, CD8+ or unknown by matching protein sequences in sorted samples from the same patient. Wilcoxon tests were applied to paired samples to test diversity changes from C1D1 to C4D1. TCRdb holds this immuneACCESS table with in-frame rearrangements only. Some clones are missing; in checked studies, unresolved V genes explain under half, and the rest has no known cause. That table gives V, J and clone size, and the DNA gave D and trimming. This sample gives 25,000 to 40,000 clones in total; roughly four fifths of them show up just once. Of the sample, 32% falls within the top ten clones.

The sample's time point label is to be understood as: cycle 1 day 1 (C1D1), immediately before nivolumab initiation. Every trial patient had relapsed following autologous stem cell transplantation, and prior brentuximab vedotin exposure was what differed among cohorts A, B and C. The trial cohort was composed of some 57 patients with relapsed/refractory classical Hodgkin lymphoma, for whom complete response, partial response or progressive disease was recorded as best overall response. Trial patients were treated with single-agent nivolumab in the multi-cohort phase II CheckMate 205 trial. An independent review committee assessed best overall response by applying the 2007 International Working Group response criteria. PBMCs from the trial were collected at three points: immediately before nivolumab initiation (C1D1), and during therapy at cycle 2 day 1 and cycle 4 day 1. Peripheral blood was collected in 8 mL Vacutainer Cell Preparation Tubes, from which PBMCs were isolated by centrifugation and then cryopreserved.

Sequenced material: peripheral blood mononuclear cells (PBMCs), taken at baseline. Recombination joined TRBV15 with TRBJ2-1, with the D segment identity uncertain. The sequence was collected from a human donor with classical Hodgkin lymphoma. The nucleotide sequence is TGTGCCACCGGCCCACCCCAGGTTGTGAATGAGCAGTTCTTC. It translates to CATGPPQVVNEQFF.